These 8 T cell receptor beta chains originate from one sample sequenced in a study of blood T cell repertoires in COVID-19. Some clones are missing from TCRdb's copy, which holds only in-frame ones; the method was immunoSEQ multiplex PCR. Here the sample spans approximately 260,000 clones, roughly 87% being singletons. Sequenced material: peripheral blood. The origin of the receptors is a middle-aged woman who had recovered from COVID-19.

The rearrangement links TRBV28 to TRBJ2-7; 9 nucleotides agree with TRBD1. Trimming removed 6 bases from V and 6 bases from J; junction bases left unmatched: 6. Germline values: CDR1 MDHEN, CDR2 SYDVKM. There are 13 residues in the CDR3. CDR3 amino acids: CASSPGQGPEQYF. The CDR3 DNA reads TGTGCCAGCAGCCCGGGACAGGGACCCGAGCAGTACTTC. The full variable domain, its missing parts supplied by reference TRBV28 and TRBJ2-7, is DVKVTQSSRYLVKRTGEKVFLECVQDMDHENMFWYRQDPGLGLRLIYFSYDVKMKEKGDIPEGYSVSREKKERFSLILESASTNQTSMYLCASSPGQGPEQYFGPGTRLTVT.

The J gene is TRBJ2-3, the V gene TRBV6-1, with a possible D match to TRBD1 (5 bases). Germline assignment: CDR1 MNHNS and CDR2 SASEGT. V was clipped by 3 bases and J by 4 bases, with 14 bases between them. This CDR3 comprises 15 residues. The CDR3 DNA sequence: TGTGCCAGCAGTGATTGGGGCAATGGTGCAGATACGCAGTATTTT. Translated: CASSDWGNGADTQYF.

This chain uses TRBV18 with TRBJ2-7; TRBD1 matches 9 bases. Germline CDR1 KGHSH, CDR2 LQKENI. V was pared by 4 bases and J by 1 base, with 5 bases of the junction left unmatched. The CDR3 is made up of 15 amino acids. The CDR3 DNA follows: TGTGCCAGCTCACGGGGACAGGGAGGTTCCTACGAGCAGTACGTC. Translation gives CASSRGQGGSYEQYV.

The chain is built from TRBV3-1 (or the pseudogene TRBV3-2) and TRBJ2-3; 15 positions match TRBD2. The germline CDR1 and CDR2 sequences are LGHDT and YNNKEL (reference sequence). With 4 bases clipped from V and 0 bases from J, the junction kept 8 bases outside the gene matches. The CDR3 has 19 amino acids. The CDR3: CASSRGTSGGFSSTDTQYF. In DNA, the CDR3 is TGTGCCAGCAGCCGAGGGACTAGCGGGGGGTTTTCTAGCACAGATACGCAGTATTTT.

This clone appeared a single time. V gene TRBV7-9 combines with J gene TRBJ2-3, with D possibly being TRBD1 (5 bases). This CDR3 is 12 amino acids long. The germline V gene has CDR1 SEHNR and CDR2 FQNEAQ (reference sequence). V was shortened by 11 bases and J by 4 bases, with 13 bases between the two germline ends. In nucleotides, the CDR3 is TGTGCCTCCAAGGGGCGGTCAGATACGCAGTATTTT. It yields the protein CASKGRSDTQYF.

This sequence joins TRBV14 and TRBJ2-5; D perhaps matches TRBD2 (5 bases). This CDR3 contains 12 residues. Trimming shortened V by 3 bases and J by 10 bases, and 12 bases separated the two germline ends. Germline CDR1 and CDR2: SGHDN and FVKESK. The CDR3 sequence: CASSHLEAFQYF. CDR3 DNA: TGTGCCAGCAGCCATTTGGAGGCTTTCCAGTACTTC.

The chain joins TRBV7-9 to TRBJ2-3; TRBD2 matches 11 bases. The CDR3 spans 15 residues. The V gene end was trimmed by 4 bases and the J gene end by 2 bases; junction bases not matched to a gene: 2. The germline CDR1 and CDR2 sequences are SEHNR and FQNEAQ (reference sequence). The CDR3 reads CASSSSGGSTDTQYF. In DNA form, the CDR3 reads TGTGCCAGCAGCTCTAGCGGGGGGTCCACAGATACGCAGTATTTT.

V is TRBV3-1 (or the pseudogene TRBV3-2) and J is TRBJ1-6, with D possibly being TRBD1 (5 bases). This CDR3 comprises 13 residues. The ends were cut back, 3 bases at V and 8 bases at J, with 8 bases in the middle. Germline-derived CDR1 and CDR2 are LGHDT and YNNKEL (reference sequence). The CDR3 here is CASSQGGDSPLHF. The CDR3 region has the DNA TGTGCCAGCAGCCAGGGGGGGGATTCACCCCTCCACTTT.